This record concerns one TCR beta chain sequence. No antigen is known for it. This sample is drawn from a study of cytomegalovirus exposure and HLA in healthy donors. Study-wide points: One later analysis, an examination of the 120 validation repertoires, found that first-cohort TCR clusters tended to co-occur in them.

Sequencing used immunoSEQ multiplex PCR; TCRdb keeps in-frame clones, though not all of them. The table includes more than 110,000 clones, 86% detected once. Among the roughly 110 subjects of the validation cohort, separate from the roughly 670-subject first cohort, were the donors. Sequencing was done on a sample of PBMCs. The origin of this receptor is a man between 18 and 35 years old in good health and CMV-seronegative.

In DNA form, the CDR3 reads TGTGCCAGCAGCCGCTACAGGGCTCAGAACACCGGGGAGCTGTTTTTT. It specifies CASSRYRAQNTGELFF. J is TRBJ2-2 and V is TRBV5-6; the D gene is possibly TRBD1 (6 bases). The CDR3 is 16 residues long. With 4 bases removed from V and 1 base from J, the gap between germline ends came to 14 bases. Germline V CDR1 and CDR2: SGHDT, YYEEEE.